The 2 T cell receptor beta chains given below trace back to one sample, sequenced in a study of shared clonotypes between healthy human individuals. Some clones are missing from TCRdb's copy, which holds only in-frame ones; the method was immunoSEQ multiplex PCR. Of about 2.3 million clones detected, more than 80% appear once; the ten largest clones hold 0.39%. The specimen was naive CD4+ T cells from PBMCs. Sample subset: CD45RA+ positively selected. The receptor set was obtained from a man aged 18 to 35 in good health. Some clones in this sample may be carry-over from other donors' samples.

The chain employs TRBV4-3 and TRBJ1-2; D gene ambiguous. The germline V gene encodes CDR1 LGHNA and CDR2 YSLEER. The length of the CDR3 is 16 residues. Trimming removed 0 bases at V and 4 bases at J, with 15 bases between. CDR3 sequence (DNA): TGCGCCAGCAGCCAAGATCTTGGATTTTTCCGCTATGGCTACACCTTC. Translated: CASSQDLGFFRYGYTF.

The gene calls are TRBV20-1 and TRBJ2-4; no definite D call. Germline V lookup: CDR1 DFQATT, CDR2 SNEGSKA (reference sequence). This CDR3 is built from 11 residues. The V gene lost 6 bases and the J gene lost 7 bases, with 10 bases spanning the gap. CDR3 loop: CSAAGPNIQYF. CDR3 DNA sequence: TGCAGTGCCGCCGGACCGAACATTCAGTACTTC.